Included here is one T cell receptor beta chain sequence, with context. Germline V gene data show CDR1 as SGDLS and CDR2 as YYNGEE. The CDR3 has 15 amino acids. Between the trimmed V and J ends, which lost 6 bases and 1 base, there was a span of 16 bases. The source of the sample is a study of blood T cell repertoires in COVID-19. Study information: Nucleic acid was either cDNA or gDNA, and it came from T cells, B-cell-depleted T cells, or PBMCs.

The method was immunoSEQ multiplex PCR; TCRdb's version includes in-frame clones alone and lacks a portion of them. The sample contains roughly 170,000 clones, 70% to 85% of which appear only once. The receptor comes from a man aged 60 to 69 who had recovered from COVID-19. Source material: peripheral blood. The chain employs TRBV9 and TRBJ1-1, with D unresolved. The CDR3 DNA follows: TGTGCCAGCACCTCAAATATAGCTGGGAACACTGAAGCTTTCTTT. Its translation is CASTSNIAGNTEAFF.